This T cell receptor beta chain was observed in a study of CD4+ T cells in melanoma. Study-wide results and limits: A reported correlation linked neoantigen-specific CD4+ T cells to CD8+, macrophage and B cell function. Reportedly, melanoma neoantigen-specific CD4+ T cells showed varied differentiation states.

With regard to this clone: What it binds is unknown.

The V gene lost 4 bases and the J gene lost 6 bases, with 16 bases spanning the gap. The CDR3 spans 16 residues. CDR1 and CDR2 (germline): SGHVS, FNYEAQ. Profiled with immunoSEQ multiplex PCR; TCRdb holds only in-frame clones, not every one. This table has about 140,000 clones, about 93% appearing once. The gene calls are TRBV7-6 and TRBJ1-6; D unresolved. The clonotype was recovered from a human donor with melanoma. The CDR3 region is CASSSRVVQINSPLHF. The CDR3 DNA reads TGTGCCAGCAGCTCCCGGGTAGTACAAATTAATTCACCCCTCCACTTT.